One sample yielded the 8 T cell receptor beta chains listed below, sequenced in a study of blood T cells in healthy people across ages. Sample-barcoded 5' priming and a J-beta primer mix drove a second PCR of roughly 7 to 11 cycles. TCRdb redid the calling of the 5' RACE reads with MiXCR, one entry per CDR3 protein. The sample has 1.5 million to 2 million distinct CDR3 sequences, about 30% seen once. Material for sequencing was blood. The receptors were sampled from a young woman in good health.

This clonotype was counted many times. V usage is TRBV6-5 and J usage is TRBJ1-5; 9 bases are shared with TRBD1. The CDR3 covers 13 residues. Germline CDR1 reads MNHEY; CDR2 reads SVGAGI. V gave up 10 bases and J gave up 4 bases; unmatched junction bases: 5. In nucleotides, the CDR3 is TGTGCCACCGGGACAGGGCGTAATCAGCCCCAGCATTTT. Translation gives CATGTGRNQPQHF.

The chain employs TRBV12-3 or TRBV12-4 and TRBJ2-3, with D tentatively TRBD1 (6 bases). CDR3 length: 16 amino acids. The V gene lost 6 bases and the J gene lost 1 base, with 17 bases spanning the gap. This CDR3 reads CASSYRQDSRTDTQYF. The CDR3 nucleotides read TGTGCCAGCAGCTACCGACAGGACTCGCGCACAGATACGCAGTATTTT.

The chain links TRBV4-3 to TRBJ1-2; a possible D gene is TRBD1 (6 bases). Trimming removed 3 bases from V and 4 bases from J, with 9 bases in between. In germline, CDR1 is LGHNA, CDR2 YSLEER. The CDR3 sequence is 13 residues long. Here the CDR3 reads CASSQDSFYGYTF. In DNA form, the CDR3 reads TGCGCCAGCAGCCAGGACAGTTTCTATGGCTACACCTTC.

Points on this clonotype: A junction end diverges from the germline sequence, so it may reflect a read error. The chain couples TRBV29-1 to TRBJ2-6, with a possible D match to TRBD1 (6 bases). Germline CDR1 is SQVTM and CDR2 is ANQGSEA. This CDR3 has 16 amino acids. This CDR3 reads CNVERDTDSGANVLTF. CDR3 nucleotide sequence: TGCAACGTTGAAAGGGACACCGACTCTGGGGCCAACGTCCTGACTTTC.

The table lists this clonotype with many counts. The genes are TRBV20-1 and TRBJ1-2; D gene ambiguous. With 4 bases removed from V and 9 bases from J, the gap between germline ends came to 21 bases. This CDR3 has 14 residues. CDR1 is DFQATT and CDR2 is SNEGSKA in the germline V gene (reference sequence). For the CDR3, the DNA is TGCAGTGCTACAGCCCCCGAGGGCGGGCGGAGCTACACCTTC. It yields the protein CSATAPEGGRSYTF.

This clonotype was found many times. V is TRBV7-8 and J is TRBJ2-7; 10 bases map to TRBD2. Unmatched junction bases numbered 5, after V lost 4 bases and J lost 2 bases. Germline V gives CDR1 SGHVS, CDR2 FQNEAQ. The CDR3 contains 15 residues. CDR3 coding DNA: TGTGCCAGCAGCTCTCTAGCGGGGGTGACCTACGAGCAGTACTTC. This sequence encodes CASSSLAGVTYEQYF.

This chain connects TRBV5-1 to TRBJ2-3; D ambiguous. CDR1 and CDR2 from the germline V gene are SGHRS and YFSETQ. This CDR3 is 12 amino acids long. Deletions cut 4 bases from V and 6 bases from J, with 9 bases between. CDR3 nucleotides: TGCGCCAGCAGCACCAACTTGGATACGCAGTATTTT. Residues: CASSTNLDTQYF.

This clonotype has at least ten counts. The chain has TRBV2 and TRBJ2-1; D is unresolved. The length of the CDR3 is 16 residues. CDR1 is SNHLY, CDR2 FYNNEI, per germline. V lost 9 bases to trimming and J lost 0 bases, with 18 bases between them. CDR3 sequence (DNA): TGTGCCAGACAATCGCTGCGGACCCTCTCCTACAATGAGCAGTTCTTC. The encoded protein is CARQSLRTLSYNEQFF. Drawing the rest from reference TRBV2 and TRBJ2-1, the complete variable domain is EPEVTQTPSHQVTQMGQEVILRCVPISNHLYFYWYRQILGQKVEFLVSFYNNEISEKSEIFDDQFSVERPDGSNFTLKIRSTKLEDSAMYFCARQSLRTLSYNEQFFGPGTRLTVL.